The 30 T cell receptor beta chains in this list originate from one sample, sequenced in a study of blood T cell repertoires in COVID-19. Data came from immunoSEQ multiplex PCR; TCRdb stores just in-frame clones and leaves some out. The table shows about 15,000 clones, with around 80% occurring only once. The sequenced sample was peripheral blood. These receptors were collected from a woman in her 70s with active COVID-19.

This chain joins TRBV7-3 and TRBJ2-7; 11 bases match TRBD2. V shed 0 bases and J 5 bases; nucleotides not matched to a gene: 3. CDR1 is SGHTA and CDR2 is FQGTGA in the germline V gene. The CDR3 totals 15 residues. The DNA of the CDR3 is TGTGCCAGCAGCTTAACACTAGCGGGAGTCGACGAGCAGTACTTC. Protein product: CASSLTLAGVDEQYF.

The CDR3 DNA sequence: TGCGCCAGCAGCTTAGAGTCGGTGAGGAGGGAGCAGTTCTTC. It translates to CASSLESVRREQFF. V and J are TRBV5-1 and TRBJ2-1; a possible D gene is TRBD2 (5 bases). Germline CDR1 reads SGHRS; CDR2 reads YFSETQ. The length of the CDR3 is 14 residues. Trimming took 2 bases from V and 10 from J, leaving 16 bases between them.

CDR3 nucleotides: TGCGCCAGTAGAGGGGCGGGAACCGATGAGCAGTTCTTC. It translates to CASRGAGTDEQFF. V and J are TRBV4-3 and TRBJ2-1; tentative D call: TRBD2 (6 bases). Trimming took off 9 bases at V and 8 bases at J, with 17 bases between the two ends. The CDR3 covers 13 residues. CDR1 and CDR2 (germline): LGHNA, YSLEER.

The chain combines TRBV2 with TRBJ1-1; D unresolved. V dropped 7 bases and J dropped 5 bases, with 14 bases sitting between them. Germline lookup yields CDR1 SNHLY and CDR2 FYNNEI. The CDR3 covers 13 residues. CDR3 sequence (DNA): TGTGCCAGCACCGAACTGGAGGGAACTGAAGCTTTCTTT. Residues: CASTELEGTEAFF.

The count of this clone is one. This chain joins TRBV20-1 and TRBJ2-3; no firm D call. Per germline, CDR1 DFQATT and CDR2 SNEGSKA (reference sequence). The CDR3 covers 11 residues. Trimming pared 1 base from V and 3 bases from J, leaving 2 bases between. CDR3 coding DNA: TGCAGTGCTAGAGTAACAGATACGCAGTATTTT. This encodes CSARVTDTQYF.

The rearrangement links TRBV27 to TRBJ2-1; 10 bases agree with TRBD2. Germline-derived CDR1 and CDR2 are MNHEY and SMNVEV (reference sequence). Germline trimming cut 2 bases from V and 8 bases from J; bases unmatched to any gene: 6. CDR3 length: 15 amino acids. CDR3 sequence: CASSLRVGTSDEQFF. In nucleotides, the CDR3 is TGTGCCAGCAGTTTAAGGGTGGGGACTAGCGATGAGCAGTTCTTC.

In this sample, this clone turned up a few times. The chain employs TRBV5-6 and TRBJ2-7, with a weak D call TRBD2 (6 bases). The CDR3 totals 14 residues. CDR1 and CDR2 (germline): SGHDT, YYEEEE. V dropped 2 bases and J dropped 5 bases, with 14 bases sitting between them. The DNA for the CDR3 is TGTGCCAGCAGCTTACCCGGGGGAGGAAACGAGCAGTACTTC. As protein: CASSLPGGGNEQYF.

V gene TRBV1 combines with J gene TRBJ2-1; the table's D call of TRBD2 was not tested on the DNA. TRBV1 is marked as a pseudogene. This CDR3 region has 17 residues. The CDR3 spells CTSSPPPGGIFYNEQFF. CDR3 in DNA: TGCACCAGCAGCCCCCCCCCGGGAGGAATTTTCTACAATGAGCAGTTCTTC.

This chain's CDR3 is CASSLQQGDSYEQYF. DNA for the CDR3: TGTGCCAGCAGCTTACAACAGGGTGACTCCTACGAGCAGTACTTC. The chain joins TRBV11-2 to TRBJ2-7, with D tentatively TRBD1 (6 bases). This CDR3 has 15 amino acids. Per germline, CDR1 SGHAT and CDR2 FQNNGV. Trimming stripped 2 bases from V and 0 bases from J, with 11 bases between.

The chain links TRBV29-1 to TRBJ1-2; D might be TRBD1 (6 bases). The CDR3 length is 12 residues. V lost 3 bases to trimming and J lost 5 bases, with 10 bases between them. Germline CDR1 SQVTM, CDR2 ANQGSEA. The CDR3 DNA is TGCAGCGTTGATGAGGGGGTATATGGCTACACCTTC. This sequence encodes CSVDEGVYGYTF. Drawing the rest from reference TRBV29-1 and TRBJ1-2, the complete variable domain is SAVISQKPSRDICQRGTSLTIQCQVDSQVTMMFWYRQQPGQSLTLIATANQGSEATYESGFVIDKFPISRPNLTFSTLTVSNMSPEDSSIYLCSVDEGVYGYTFGSGTRLTVV.

The J gene is TRBJ2-1, the V gene TRBV18, with 7 positions matching TRBD2. The germline CDR1 and CDR2 sequences are KGHSH and LQKENI. V gave up 3 bases and J gave up 0 bases; unmatched junction bases: 2. CDR3 length equals 15 residues. CDR3 DNA sequence: TGTGCCAGCTCACCTAGGACTAGCTCCTACAATGAGCAGTTCTTC. Amino acid sequence: CASSPRTSSYNEQFF.

The chain combines TRBV24-1 with TRBJ2-7, with a tentative D call TRBD1 (6 bases). This CDR3 comprises 13 residues. The V end lost 3 bases, the J end lost 5 bases, and 10 bases lay between the germline ends. Germline loops: CDR1 KGHDR, CDR2 SFDVKD. The chain's CDR3 is CATSDPGQNEQYF. CDR3 nucleotides: TGTGCCACCAGTGATCCTGGACAGAACGAGCAGTACTTC.

V usage is TRBV6-2 or TRBV6-3 and J usage is TRBJ2-5; 7 bases line up with TRBD1. With 4 bases clipped from V and 5 bases from J, the junction kept 7 bases outside the gene matches. The CDR3 has 14 amino acids. CDR1 and CDR2 from the germline V gene are MNHEY and SVGEGT. DNA of the CDR3: TGTGCCAGCAGTTCGAACAGGGGCCGGGAGACCCAGTACTTC. This codes for CASSSNRGRETQYF.

V is TRBV4-2 and J is TRBJ2-3; D possibly corresponds to TRBD1 (6 bases). Germline loops: CDR1 LGHNA, CDR2 YNFKEQ. V was pared by 6 bases and J by 4 bases, with 20 bases between. The CDR3 is 16 residues long. The CDR3 region is CASREKVWTAADTQYF. In nucleotides, the CDR3 is TGTGCCAGCAGAGAAAAAGTGTGGACAGCAGCAGATACGCAGTATTTT.

The sample holds a few counts of this clone. The chain couples TRBV29-1 to TRBJ2-7; D uncertain. The germline gives CDR1 SQVTM, CDR2 ANQGSEA. Trimming removed 0 bases at V and 0 bases at J, with 6 bases between. The CDR3 is made up of 13 amino acids. The CDR3 is CSVEDFPSYEQYF. The CDR3 DNA reads TGCAGCGTTGAAGACTTTCCCTCCTACGAGCAGTACTTC.

V usage is TRBV27 and J usage is TRBJ2-1; TRBD1 is a possible D gene (6 bases). Trimming took 1 base from V and 0 from J, leaving 19 bases between them. Germline V CDR1 and CDR2: MNHEY, SMNVEV (reference sequence). This CDR3 has 19 amino acids. The CDR3 nucleotides are TGTGCCAGCAGTTTATTAGGCTGGTACGGACAGAGCTCCTACAATGAGCAGTTCTTC. Translation: CASSLLGWYGQSSYNEQFF.

The V and J genes are TRBV7-9 and TRBJ2-5; TRBD1 matches at 10 bases. From germline, CDR1 is SEHNR and CDR2 FQNEAQ (reference sequence). V was clipped by 4 bases and J by 7 bases; unmatched bases: 9. The CDR3 contains 15 residues. As DNA, the CDR3 is TGTGCCAGCAGCTCGGGACAGGGGACGGTGGGGACCCAGTACTTC. It codes for CASSSGQGTVGTQYF.

The rearrangement joins TRBV15 to TRBJ2-2; TRBD1 aligns across 12 bases. V was clipped by 0 bases and J by 7 bases; unmatched bases: 6. This CDR3 has 17 residues. In germline, CDR1 is LNHNV, CDR2 YYDKDF (reference sequence). CDR3 region: CATSRDRGTGGVGELFF. The CDR3 coding sequence is TGTGCCACCAGCAGAGATCGGGGGACAGGGGGCGTCGGGGAGCTGTTTTTT.

The CDR3 DNA reads TGTGCCAGCAGCTGGGGGGTTTATGAAGCTTTCTTT. It yields the protein CASSWGVYEAFF. The chain has TRBV5-6 and TRBJ1-1, with D possibly matching TRBD1 (5 bases). Germline V gives CDR1 SGHDT, CDR2 YYEEEE. The CDR3 spans 12 residues. V lost 3 bases to trimming and J lost 7 bases, with 10 bases between them.

This clone was found once. CDR3 DNA sequence: TGTGCCATCAGTGCAGGTCTTCGGGAGGGCTACGAGCAGTACTTC. It is translated as CAISAGLREGYEQYF. This chain uses TRBV10-3 with TRBJ2-7, with 8 nucleotides matching TRBD2. The CDR3 is 15 residues long. Germline trimming cut 4 bases from V and 3 bases from J; bases unmatched to any gene: 8. CDR1 ENHRY and CDR2 SYGVKD come from the germline V gene.

The gene calls are TRBV7-3 and TRBJ2-3; 8 bases line up with TRBD1. The CDR3 covers 18 residues. CDR1 and CDR2 (germline): SGHTA, FQGTGA. Unmatched junction bases numbered 21, after V lost 3 bases and J lost 10 bases. CDR3 residues: CASSLPTLELAGQEPQYF. The CDR3 DNA reads as TGTGCCAGCAGCTTGCCCACTTTAGAGCTGGCGGGACAGGAGCCGCAGTATTTT.

J is TRBJ1-6 and V is TRBV6-5; D perhaps matches TRBD1 (5 bases). The V and J ends lost 5 bases and 9 bases respectively, with 11 bases between them. There are 13 residues in the CDR3. The germline gives CDR1 MNHEY, CDR2 SVGAGI. The CDR3 protein is CASSTGESSPLHF. CDR3 bases: TGTGCCAGCAGTACAGGAGAATCTTCACCCCTCCACTTT.

This clone came up once. CDR3 DNA: TGTGCCAGCAGTTACGGGACTAGCGGTCCCTCCTACGAGCAGTACTTC. The encoded protein is CASSYGTSGPSYEQYF. J is TRBJ2-7 and V is TRBV6-5, with 11 positions matching TRBD2. CDR1 and CDR2 from the germline V gene are MNHEY and SVGAGI. V lost 2 bases, J lost 0 bases, and 3 bases stayed unmatched. The CDR3 loop spans 16 amino acids.

This clone is medium-sized by share. The chain couples TRBV28 to TRBJ1-5; weak D call: TRBD1 (6 bases). V gave up 5 bases and J gave up 5 bases, with 16 bases separating them. The germline CDR1 and CDR2 sequences are MDHEN and SYDVKM. This CDR3 has 15 amino acids. Here the CDR3 reads CASSLTTGWYQPQHF. For the CDR3, the DNA is TGTGCCAGCAGTCTAACTACAGGGTGGTATCAGCCCCAGCATTTT.

The chain links TRBV6-5 to TRBJ1-2; TRBD1 matches at 8 bases. Per germline, CDR1 MNHEY and CDR2 SVGAGI. V shed 11 bases, J shed 14 bases, and the junction held 16 bases outside the gene matches. The CDR3 is 12 amino acids. The CDR3 DNA reads as TGTGCCGCCGGACAGGGATACGTTGCGGTTACCTTC. It is translated as CAAGQGYVAVTF.

The genes are TRBV5-1 and TRBJ2-3; TRBD2 matches at 8 bases. J lost 5 bases, V lost 0 bases, and 11 bases had no gene match. The CDR3 loop spans 17 amino acids. CDR1 is SGHRS and CDR2 is YFSETQ in the germline V gene. The CDR3 sequence: CASSLGGLSGSIDTQYF. CDR3 bases: TGCGCCAGCAGCTTGGGGGGCCTCAGCGGGAGTATAGATACGCAGTATTTT.

In this sample, this clone is medium-sized. The rearrangement uses TRBV9 and TRBJ1-3, with D possibly matching TRBD1 (6 bases). Germline assignment: CDR1 SGDLS and CDR2 YYNGEE. V was cut by 3 bases and J by 4 bases, with 11 bases left in between. The CDR3 loop spans 14 amino acids. CDR3 region: CASSAQGNGNTIYF. CDR3 in DNA: TGTGCCAGCAGCGCGCAGGGGAACGGAAACACCATATATTTT.

V and J are TRBV7-3 and TRBJ2-3; 7 positions agree with TRBD1. The CDR3 contains 13 residues. Germline assignment: CDR1 SGHTA and CDR2 FQGTGA. Unmatched junction bases numbered 9, after V lost 5 bases and J lost 10 bases. CDR3 in amino acids: CASSPERDSSQYF. CDR3 nucleotides: TGTGCCAGCAGCCCGGAAAGGGACAGCTCGCAGTATTTT.

The CDR3 spells CASQPRENQPQHF. DNA for the CDR3: TGTGCCAGCCAACCACGGGAGAATCAGCCCCAGCATTTT. V and J are TRBV12-3 or TRBV12-4 and TRBJ1-5, with D uncertain. CDR3 length: 13 residues. V was trimmed by 8 bases and J by 4 bases, leaving 12 bases between them.

The chain employs TRBV6-2 or TRBV6-3 and TRBJ2-7; the match to TRBD2 covers 12 bases. This CDR3 region has 15 residues. The germline V gene encodes CDR1 MNHEY and CDR2 SVGEGT. The junction had 6 bases not matched to a gene; V was cut back by 6 bases and J by 3 bases. DNA for the CDR3: TGTGCCAGCAGCCCGACTAGCGGGAGTTTCTACGAGCAGTACTTC. Translating it yields CASSPTSGSFYEQYF.